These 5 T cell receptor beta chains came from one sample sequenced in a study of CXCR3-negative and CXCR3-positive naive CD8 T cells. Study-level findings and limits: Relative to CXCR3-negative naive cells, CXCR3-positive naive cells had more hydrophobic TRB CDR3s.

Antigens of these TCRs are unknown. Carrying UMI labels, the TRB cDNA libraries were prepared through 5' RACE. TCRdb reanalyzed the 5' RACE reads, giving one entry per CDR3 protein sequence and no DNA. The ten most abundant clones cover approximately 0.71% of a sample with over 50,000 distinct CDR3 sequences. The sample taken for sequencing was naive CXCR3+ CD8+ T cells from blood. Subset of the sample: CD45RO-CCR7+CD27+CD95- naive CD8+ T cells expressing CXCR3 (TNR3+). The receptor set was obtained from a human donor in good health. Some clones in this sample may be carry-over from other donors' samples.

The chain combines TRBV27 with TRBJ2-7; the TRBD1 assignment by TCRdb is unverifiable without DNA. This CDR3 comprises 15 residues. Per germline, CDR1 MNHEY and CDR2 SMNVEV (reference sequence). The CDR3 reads CASSAIAGARYEQYF.

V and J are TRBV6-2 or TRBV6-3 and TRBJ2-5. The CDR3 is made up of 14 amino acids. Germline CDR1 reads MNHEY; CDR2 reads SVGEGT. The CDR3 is CASSLAGSQETQYF.

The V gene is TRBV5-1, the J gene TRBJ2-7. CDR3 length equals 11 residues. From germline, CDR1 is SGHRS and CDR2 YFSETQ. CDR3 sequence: CASTSSYEQYF.

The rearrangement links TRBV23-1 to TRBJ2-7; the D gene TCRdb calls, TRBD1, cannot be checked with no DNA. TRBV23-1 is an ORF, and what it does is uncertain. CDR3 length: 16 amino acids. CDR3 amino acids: CASSQTPGQGVVEQYF.

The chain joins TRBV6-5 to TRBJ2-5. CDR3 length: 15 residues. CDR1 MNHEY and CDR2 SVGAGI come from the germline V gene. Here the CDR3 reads CASSYSRGDQETQYF.